There are a few counts of the clone carrying this TCR beta chain. Then a second PCR, running about 6 to 11 cycles, was carried out with a sample-barcoded 5' primer and a J-beta primer mix. Each cDNA molecule, via a template-switch adaptor with 12 random nucleotides, was tagged. MiXCR, applied by TCRdb to the 5' RACE reads, yields one record per CDR3 protein. This table holds some 900,000 distinct CDR3 sequences, about 48% found once. This sample was included in a study of blood T cells in healthy people across ages. The CDR3 covers 15 residues. Trimming pared 3 bases from V and 2 bases from J, leaving 14 bases between. The V gene's germline CDR1 is LGHNA and CDR2 YNFKEQ.

This chain joins TRBV4-2 and TRBJ2-7; a possible D gene is TRBD1 (6 bases). This TCR came from a man younger than 40 in good health. Sequences were obtained from blood. The DNA of the CDR3 is TGTGCCAGCAGCCAGGCCAGTACAGGGACCTACGAGCAGTACTTC. This translates into CASSQASTGTYEQYF.